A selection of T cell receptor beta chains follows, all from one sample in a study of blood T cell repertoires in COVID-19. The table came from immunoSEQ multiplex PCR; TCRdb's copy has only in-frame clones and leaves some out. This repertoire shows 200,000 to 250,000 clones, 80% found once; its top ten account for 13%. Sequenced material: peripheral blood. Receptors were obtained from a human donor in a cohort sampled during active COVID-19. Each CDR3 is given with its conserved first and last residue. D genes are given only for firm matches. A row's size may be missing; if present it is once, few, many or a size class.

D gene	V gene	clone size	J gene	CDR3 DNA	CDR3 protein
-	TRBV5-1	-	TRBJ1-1	TGCGCCAGCAGGCTACAGGGCCCCGGGGTGAACACTGAAGCTTTCTTT	CASRLQGPGVNTEAFF
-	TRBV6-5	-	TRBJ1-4	TGTGCCAGCAGTTCAACGGACAGCTTTAGTGAAAAACTGTTTTTT	CASSSTDSFSEKLFF
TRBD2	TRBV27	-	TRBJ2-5	TGTGCCAGCAGTCACTCAGGGAGGGGAGAGACCCAGTACTTC	CASSHSGRGETQYF
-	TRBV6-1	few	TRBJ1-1	TGTGCCAGCAGTGATCAACCTCCACGAACAGGAGCTTTCTTT	CASSDQPPRTGAFF
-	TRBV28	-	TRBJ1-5	TGTGCCAGCAGTTCCCCGGGAGGGAGCAATCAGCCCCAGCATTTT	CASSSPGGSNQPQHF
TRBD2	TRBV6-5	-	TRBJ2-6	TGTGCCAGCAGTTACGGGACGGGAGGTGGGGCCAACGTCCTGACTTTC	CASSYGTGGGANVLTF
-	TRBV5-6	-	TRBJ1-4	TGTGCCAGCAGCCGAGGTAACACCGAAAAACTGTTTTTT	CASSRGNTEKLFF
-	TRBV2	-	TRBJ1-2	TGTGCCAGCAGTGTACTTGTAAGTCCGTCTTCGAAAGGCTACACCTTC	CASSVLVSPSSKGYTF
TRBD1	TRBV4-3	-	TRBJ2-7	TGCGCCAGCAGCCAAGGGGTCAGGGGGAACTACGAGCAGTACTTC	CASSQGVRGNYEQYF
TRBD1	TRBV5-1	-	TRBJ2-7	TGCGCCAGCAGCTTGGTAGGGACAGGGGCCGGCGAGCAGTACTTC	CASSLVGTGAGEQYF
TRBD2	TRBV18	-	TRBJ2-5	TGTGCCAGCTCACCACTAGCGGGGGAGCAAGAGACCCAGTACTTC	CASSPLAGEQETQYF
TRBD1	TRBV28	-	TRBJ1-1	TGTGCCACCGGGACAGGAAGCATGAACACTGAAGCTTTCTTT	CATGTGSMNTEAFF
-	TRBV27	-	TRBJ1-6	TGTGCCAGCAGTACCCGGGGGGTGGGGAATTCACCCCTCCACTTT	CASSTRGVGNSPLHF
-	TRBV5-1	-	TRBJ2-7	TGCGCCAGCAGCTTTACAGGGACCCATATCTCCTACGAGCAGTACTTC	CASSFTGTHISYEQYF
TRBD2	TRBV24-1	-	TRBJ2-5	TGTGCCACCAGTGATTGGGGGCTAGCGGGGGGGCTAGAGACCCAGTACTTC	CATSDWGLAGGLETQYF
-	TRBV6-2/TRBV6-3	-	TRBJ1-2	TGTGCCAGCAGTTCCTCGGGAGGGATTGGCTACACCTTC	CASSSSGGIGYTF
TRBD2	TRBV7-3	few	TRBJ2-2	TGTGCCAGCAGCCCTAGCGGGGGGGCTAGCGGGGAGCTGTTTTTT	CASSPSGGASGELFF
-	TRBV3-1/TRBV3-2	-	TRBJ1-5	TGTGCCAGCAGCCAAGGGGCACAGCCCCAGCATTTT	CASSQGAQPQHF
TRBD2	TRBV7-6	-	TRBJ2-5	TGTGCCAGCAGCCCGCGGACTAGCGGGGAGACCCAGTACTTC	CASSPRTSGETQYF
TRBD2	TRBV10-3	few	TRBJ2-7	TGTGCCATCAGGCTGACTAGCGGGGGAACCTACGAGCAGTACTTC	CAIRLTSGGTYEQYF
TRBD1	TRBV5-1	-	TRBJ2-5	TGCGCCAGCAGCTTGGAGGGGACAGAGAGCCTTCTGGGGGAGACCCAGTACTTC	CASSLEGTESLLGETQYF
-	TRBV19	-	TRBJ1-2	TGTGCCAGTAGTATAGGGTCCAGTCGTGATGGCTACACCTTC	CASSIGSSRDGYTF
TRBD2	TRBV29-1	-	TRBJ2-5	TGCAGCGTTGGAGGCGGGAGGGGGGCCCAGTACTTC	CSVGGGRGAQYF
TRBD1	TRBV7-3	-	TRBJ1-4	TGTGCCAGCAGCACGGACAGGGGGGATGAAAAACTGTTTTTT	CASSTDRGDEKLFF
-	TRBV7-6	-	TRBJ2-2	TGTGCCAGCAGCTTAGACCCGCGGGGAGCCACCGGGGAGCTGTTTTTT	CASSLDPRGATGELFF
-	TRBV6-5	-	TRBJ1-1	TGTGCCAGCAGTCCCCTCGGCCTAAGCGCTGAAGCTTTCTTT	CASSPLGLSAEAFF
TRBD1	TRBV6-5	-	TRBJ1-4	TGTGCCAGCATTATCAGGGGGCAGGCTGAAAAACTGTTTTTT	CASIIRGQAEKLFF
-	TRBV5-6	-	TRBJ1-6	TGTGCCAGCAGCTTGGAGGCCCTAAATAGAAGAGGTTCACCCCTCCACTTT	CASSLEALNRRGSPLHF
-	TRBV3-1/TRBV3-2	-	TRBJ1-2	TGTGCCAGCAGCCAAAGCGTCTCAGGCTACACCTTC	CASSQSVSGYTF
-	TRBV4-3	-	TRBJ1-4	TGCGCCAGCAGCCACAATAATGAAAAACTGTTTTTT	CASSHNNEKLFF
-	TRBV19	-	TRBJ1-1	TGTGCCAGTAGTACGGGACACCCGAGGACTGAAGCTTTCTTT	CASSTGHPRTEAFF
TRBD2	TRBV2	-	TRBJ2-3	TGTGCCAGCAAGGGACGGGGGGGTGAAGATACGCAGTATTTT	CASKGRGGEDTQYF
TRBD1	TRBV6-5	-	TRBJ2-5	TGTGCCAGCAGTACCACAGGGGGCAGGGAGACCCAGTACTTC	CASSTTGGRETQYF
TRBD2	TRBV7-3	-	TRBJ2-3	TGTGCCAGCAGCCTAAACCTACTAGCGGGGACGCAGTATTTT	CASSLNLLAGTQYF
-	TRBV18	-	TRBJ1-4	TGTGCCAGCTCACCGGCGAGGGTCGGAGAAAAACTGTTTTTT	CASSPARVGEKLFF
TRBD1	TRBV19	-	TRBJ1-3	TGTGCCAGTACTCTAGGGACAGTCGGAAACACCATATATTTT	CASTLGTVGNTIYF
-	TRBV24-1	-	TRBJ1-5	TGTGCCACCAGTGTGGGAGATCAGCCCCAGCATTTT	CATSVGDQPQHF
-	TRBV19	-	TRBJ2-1	TGTGCCAGTAGTCGACGGGCGGGGTCTCAGGGGGATGAGCAGTTCTTC	CASSRRAGSQGDEQFF
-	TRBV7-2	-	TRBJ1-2	TGTGCCAGCAGCTTATTTGCAGGGTCCTCCCCCTGGCATGAAGGCTACACCTTC	CASSLFAGSSPWHEGYTF
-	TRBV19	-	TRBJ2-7	TGTGCCAGCGACAGGTCCTACGAGCAGTACTTC	CASDRSYEQYF
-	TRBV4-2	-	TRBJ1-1	TGTGCCAGCAGCCAAGAGAAACAGAACACTGAAGCTTTCTTT	CASSQEKQNTEAFF
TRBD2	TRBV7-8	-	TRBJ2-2	TGTGCCAGCAGCCCCAGTGGGGGAGGGGGGGAGCTGTTTTTT	CASSPSGGGGELFF
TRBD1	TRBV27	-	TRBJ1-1	TGTGCCAGCACCCCGGACAGGGGGGCGAACACTGAAGCTTTCTTT	CASTPDRGANTEAFF
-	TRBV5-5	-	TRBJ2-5	TGTGCCAGCAGCTCGACCGGAGGTAGAATGGAGACCCAGTACTTC	CASSSTGGRMETQYF
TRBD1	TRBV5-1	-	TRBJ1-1	TGCGCCAGCAGCCCCTATGAGGGGGCGAACACTGAAGCTTTCTTT	CASSPYEGANTEAFF
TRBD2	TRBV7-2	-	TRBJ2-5	TGTGCCAGCAGCTTTCGGGGGGGCGTAGAGACCCAGTACTTC	CASSFRGGVETQYF
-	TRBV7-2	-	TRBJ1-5	TGTGCCAGCAGCTCATCCGGACACAACAATCAGCCCCAGCATTTT	CASSSSGHNNQPQHF
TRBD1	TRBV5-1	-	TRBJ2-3	TGCGCCAGCAGGAGGACCAGGGGGCGGGATACGCAGTATTTT	CASRRTRGRDTQYF